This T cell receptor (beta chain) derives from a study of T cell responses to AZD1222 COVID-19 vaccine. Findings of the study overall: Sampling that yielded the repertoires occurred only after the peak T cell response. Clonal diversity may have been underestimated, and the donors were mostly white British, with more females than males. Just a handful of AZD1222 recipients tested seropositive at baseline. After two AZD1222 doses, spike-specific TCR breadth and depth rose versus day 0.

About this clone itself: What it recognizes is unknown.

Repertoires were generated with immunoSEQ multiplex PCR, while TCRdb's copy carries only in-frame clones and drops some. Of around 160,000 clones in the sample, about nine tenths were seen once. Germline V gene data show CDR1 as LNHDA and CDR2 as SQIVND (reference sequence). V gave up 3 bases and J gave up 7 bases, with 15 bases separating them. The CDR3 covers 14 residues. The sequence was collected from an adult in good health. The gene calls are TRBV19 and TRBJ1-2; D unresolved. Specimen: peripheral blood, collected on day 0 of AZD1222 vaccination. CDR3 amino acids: CASSIGLRAVGYTF. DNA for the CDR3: TGTGCCAGTAGTATTGGCCTTCGGGCCGTTGGCTACACCTTC. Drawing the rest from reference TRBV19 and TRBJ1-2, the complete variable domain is DGGITQSPKYLFRKEGQNVTLSCEQNLNHDAMYWYRQDPGQGLRLIYYSQIVNDFQKGDIAEGYSVSREKKESFPLTVTSAQKNPTAFYLCASSIGLRAVGYTFGSGTRLTVV.